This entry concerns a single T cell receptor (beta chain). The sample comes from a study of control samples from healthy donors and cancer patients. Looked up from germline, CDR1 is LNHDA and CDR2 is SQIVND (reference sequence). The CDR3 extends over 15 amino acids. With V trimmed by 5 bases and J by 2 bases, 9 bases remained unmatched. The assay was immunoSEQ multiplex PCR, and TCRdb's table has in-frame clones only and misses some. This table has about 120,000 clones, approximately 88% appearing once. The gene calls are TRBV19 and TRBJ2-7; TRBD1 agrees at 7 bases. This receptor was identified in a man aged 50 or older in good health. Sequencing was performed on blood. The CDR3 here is CASSLKGQRTYEQYF. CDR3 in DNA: TGTGCCAGTAGTCTGAAGGGACAGCGCACCTACGAGCAGTACTTC.